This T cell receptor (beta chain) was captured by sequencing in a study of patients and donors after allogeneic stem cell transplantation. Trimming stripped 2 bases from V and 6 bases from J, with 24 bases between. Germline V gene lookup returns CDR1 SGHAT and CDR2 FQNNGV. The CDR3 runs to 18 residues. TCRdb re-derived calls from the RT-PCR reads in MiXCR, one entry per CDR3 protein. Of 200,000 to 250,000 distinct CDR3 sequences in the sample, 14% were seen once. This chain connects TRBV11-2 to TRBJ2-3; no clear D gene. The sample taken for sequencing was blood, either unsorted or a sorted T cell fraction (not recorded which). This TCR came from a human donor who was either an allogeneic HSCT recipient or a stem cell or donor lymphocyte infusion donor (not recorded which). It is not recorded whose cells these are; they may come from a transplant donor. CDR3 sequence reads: CASSLHELLAAEGDTQYF. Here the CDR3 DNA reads TGTGCCAGCAGCTTACATGAACTGCTGGCGGCAGAAGGGGATACGCAGTATTTT.